This T cell receptor (beta chain) was identified in a study of blood T cell repertoires in COVID-19. TCRdb's copy holds only in-frame clones and misses some; the assay was immunoSEQ multiplex PCR. The sample lists roughly 200,000 clones, around four fifths seen once, with about 27% in the top ten. Material for sequencing was peripheral blood. The origin of this receptor is a man aged 35-49 years with acute or convalescent COVID-19.

CDR3 amino acids: CASGLVTDRTEAFF. The CDR3 nucleotides read TGTGCTAGTGGTTTGGTTACAGACCGCACTGAAGCTTTCTTT. This chain links TRBV12-5 with TRBJ1-1; D is unresolved. Trimming pared 0 bases from V and 4 bases from J, leaving 9 bases between. This CDR3 has 14 amino acids. Germline values: CDR1 LGHNT, CDR2 FRNRAP.